This TCR beta chain stems from a study of T cell repertoires in cytomegalovirus infection. Germline V lookup: CDR1 SGHTA, CDR2 FQGNSA. CDR3 length: 16 amino acids. Between the trimmed V and J ends, which lost 1 base and 0 bases, there was a span of 13 bases. This clonotype was seen repeatedly, ten times or more. TCRdb re-analysed the reads in MiXCR, keeping a single row per CDR3 protein. The top ten hold under 5.5% of the sample, which has roughly 76,000 distinct CDR3 sequences, around 3.4% seen once. Sequencing was done on a sample of PBMCs. This chain connects TRBV7-2 to TRBJ2-7; perhaps TRBD2 as D (5 bases). This TCR came from a human donor in good health (CMV status not recorded). Some clones in this sample may be carry-over from other donors' samples. The CDR3 region has the DNA TGTGCCAGCAGCTTAGAGCGCGCGGGTATCTCCTACGAGCAGTACTTC. This encodes CASSLERAGISYEQYF.